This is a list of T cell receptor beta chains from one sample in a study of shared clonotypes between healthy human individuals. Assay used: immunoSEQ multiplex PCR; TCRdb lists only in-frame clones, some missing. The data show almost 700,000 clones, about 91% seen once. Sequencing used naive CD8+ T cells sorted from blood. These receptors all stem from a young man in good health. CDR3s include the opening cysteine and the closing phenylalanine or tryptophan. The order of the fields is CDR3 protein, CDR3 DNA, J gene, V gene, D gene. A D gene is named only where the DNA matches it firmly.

CASSQGQGTQHF	TGCGCCAGCAGTCAAGGCCAGGGAACCCAGCATTTT	TRBJ1-5	TRBV23-1	-
CASSPSSYEQYF	TGTGCCAGCAGCCCGAGTTCCTACGAGCAGTACTTC	TRBJ2-7	TRBV11-2	-
CASRQGASTEAFF	TGTGCCAGTAGACAGGGGGCGAGCACTGAAGCTTTCTTT	TRBJ1-1	TRBV27	TRBD1
CSAGREGDEQYF	TGCAGCGCGGGCAGGGAGGGAGACGAGCAGTACTTC	TRBJ2-7	TRBV29-1	TRBD2
CASSSGGGIYEQYF	TGTGCCAGCAGTTCGGGTGGTGGGATCTACGAGCAGTACTTC	TRBJ2-7	TRBV6-5	-
CASSEWGNHPNTGELFF	TGCGCCAGCAGTGAGTGGGGGAACCACCCGAACACCGGGGAGCTGTTTTTT	TRBJ2-2	TRBV10-1	-
CASSEGLAGDTQYF	TGTGCCAGCAGCGAAGGACTAGCGGGCGATACGCAGTATTTT	TRBJ2-3	TRBV27	TRBD2
CASSAGTSFTDTQYF	TGTGCCAGCAGCGCCGGGACTAGCTTTACAGATACGCAGTATTTT	TRBJ2-3	TRBV2	TRBD2
CASSQGGTSTDTQYF	TGTGCCAGCAGCCAAGGTGGGACTAGCACAGATACGCAGTATTTT	TRBJ2-3	TRBV14	-
CASSQSGGTDSIEQFF	TGCGCCAGCAGCCAATCGGGCGGGACTGACTCTATTGAGCAGTTCTTC	TRBJ2-1	TRBV4-3	-
CASSPGSSYEQYF	TGCGCCAGCAGCCCAGGAAGCTCCTACGAGCAGTACTTC	TRBJ2-7	TRBV10-2	-
CASSSGPYEQYF	TGTGCCAGCAGTTCCGGCCCCTACGAGCAGTACTTC	TRBJ2-7	TRBV27	-
CASSQRLADLQETQYF	TGCGCCAGCAGCCAGAGACTAGCGGACCTCCAAGAGACCCAGTACTTC	TRBJ2-5	TRBV5-1	TRBD2
CAYGDHGTSVPYEQYF	TGTGCCTATGGGGACCACGGGACTAGCGTGCCCTACGAGCAGTACTTC	TRBJ2-7	TRBV5-4	TRBD2
CASSKKSRWEPETQYF	TGTGCCAGCAGCAAAAAATCTAGGTGGGAACCGGAGACCCAGTACTTC	TRBJ2-5	TRBV21-1	-
CASSQMRGLGQFF	TGCGCCAGCAGCCAAATGCGGGGGTTGGGGCAGTTCTTC	TRBJ2-1	TRBV4-3	TRBD2
CAISESLTGYQVQQRAFF	TGTGCCATCAGTGAGTCATTAACAGGATACCAGGTACAACAAAGGGCTTTCTTT	TRBJ1-1	TRBV10-3	-
CASSDTSGIVQFF	TGTGCCAGCAGTGACACTAGCGGGATAGTACAGTTCTTC	TRBJ2-1	TRBV6-4	TRBD2
CASSERTGGYNEQFF	TGTGCCAGCAGTGAAAGGACAGGGGGCTACAATGAGCAGTTCTTC	TRBJ2-1	TRBV6-1	TRBD1
CASSLRVSGQLAGANVLTF	TGTGCCAGCAGCTTGAGGGTCTCGGGACAGCTGGCTGGGGCCAACGTCCTGACTTTC	TRBJ2-6	TRBV5-8	TRBD1
CASSFRPGQGTDTQYF	TGTGCCAGCAGCTTTCGCCCGGGGCAGGGGACAGATACGCAGTATTTT	TRBJ2-3	TRBV5-8	-